This T cell receptor beta chain was captured by sequencing in a study of T cell responses to AZD1222 COVID-19 vaccine. Regarding the study as a whole: Two doses of AZD1222 preceded a rise in Spike-specific TCR breadth and depth.

The table came from immunoSEQ multiplex PCR; TCRdb's copy has only in-frame clones and leaves some out. The repertoire consists of 150,000 to 200,000 clones, with 90% to 95% occurring once and the leading ten covering less than 4%. The CDR3 length is 14 residues. V was clipped by 6 bases and J by 5 bases, with 14 bases between them. The germline V gene encodes CDR1 MNHEY and CDR2 SVGAGI. Notes on this clone: Its antigen is not known.

The chain links TRBV6-5 to TRBJ1-5, with a possible D match to TRBD1 (5 bases). The TCR originated in an adult who received the MenACWY meningococcal vaccine as a control. This specimen consisted of peripheral blood, obtained 28 days after the second dose of the MenACWY control vaccine. CDR3 nucleotides: TGTGCCAGCAGCCCATCGACGGGGGATCAGCCCCAGCATTTT. Amino acids: CASSPSTGDQPQHF.